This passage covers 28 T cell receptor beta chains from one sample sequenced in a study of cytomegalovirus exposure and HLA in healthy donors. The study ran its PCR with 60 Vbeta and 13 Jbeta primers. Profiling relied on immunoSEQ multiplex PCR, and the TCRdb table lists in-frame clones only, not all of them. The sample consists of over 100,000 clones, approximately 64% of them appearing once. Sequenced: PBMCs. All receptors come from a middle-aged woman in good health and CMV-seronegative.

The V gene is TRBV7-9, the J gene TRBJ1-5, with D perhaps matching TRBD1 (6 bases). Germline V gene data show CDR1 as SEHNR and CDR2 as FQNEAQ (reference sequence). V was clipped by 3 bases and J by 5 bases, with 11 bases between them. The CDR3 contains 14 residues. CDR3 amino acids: CASSLGARDQPQHF. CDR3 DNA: TGTGCCAGCAGCTTGGGGGCTCGGGATCAGCCCCAGCATTTT.

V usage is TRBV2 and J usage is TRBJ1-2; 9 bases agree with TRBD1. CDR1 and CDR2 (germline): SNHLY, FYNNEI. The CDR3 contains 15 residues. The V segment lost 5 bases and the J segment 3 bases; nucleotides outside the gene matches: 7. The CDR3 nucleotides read TGTGCCAGCAGTCTACAGGGGGCTTACGACTATGGCTACACCTTC. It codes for CASSLQGAYDYGYTF.

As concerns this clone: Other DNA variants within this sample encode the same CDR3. The CDR3 reads CASSVNSYNEQFF. The DNA of the CDR3 is TGTGCCAGCAGCGTAAACAGCTACAATGAGCAGTTCTTC. The chain has TRBV9 and TRBJ2-1; D is unclear. Germline V CDR1 and CDR2: SGDLS, YYNGEE. The CDR3 has 13 amino acids. V was clipped by 1 base and J by 3 bases, with 5 bases between them.

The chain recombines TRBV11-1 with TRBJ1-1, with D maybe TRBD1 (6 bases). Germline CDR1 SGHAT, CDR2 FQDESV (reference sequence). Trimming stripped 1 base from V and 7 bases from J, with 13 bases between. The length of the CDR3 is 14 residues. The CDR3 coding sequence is TGTGCCAGCAGCTTAGGGGAAGGGGGACATGAAGCTTTCTTT. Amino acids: CASSLGEGGHEAFF.

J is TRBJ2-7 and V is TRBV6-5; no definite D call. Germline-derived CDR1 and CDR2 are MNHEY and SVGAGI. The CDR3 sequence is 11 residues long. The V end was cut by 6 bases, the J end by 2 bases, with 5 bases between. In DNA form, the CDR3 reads TGTGCCAGCAGCGAGGCCTACGAGCAGTACTTC. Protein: CASSEAYEQYF.

The CDR3 sequence is CASSRPGENTEAFF. CDR3 bases: TGCGCCAGCAGCCGTCCGGGGGAGAACACTGAAGCTTTCTTT. The chain couples TRBV5-1 to TRBJ1-1, with TRBD1 as a possible D gene (5 bases). CDR1 is SGHRS and CDR2 is YFSETQ in the germline V gene. The CDR3 runs to 14 residues. V was cut by 4 bases and J by 1 base, with 11 bases left in between.

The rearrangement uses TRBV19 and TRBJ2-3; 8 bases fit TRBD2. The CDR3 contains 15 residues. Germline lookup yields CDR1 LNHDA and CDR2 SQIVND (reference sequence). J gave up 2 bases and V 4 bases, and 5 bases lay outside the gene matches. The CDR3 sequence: CASSTSSGPTDTQYF. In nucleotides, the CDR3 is TGTGCCAGTAGTACGTCTAGCGGGCCCACAGATACGCAGTATTTT. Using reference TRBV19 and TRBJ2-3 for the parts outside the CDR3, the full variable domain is DGGITQSPKYLFRKEGQNVTLSCEQNLNHDAMYWYRQDPGQGLRLIYYSQIVNDFQKGDIAEGYSVSREKKESFPLTVTSAQKNPTAFYLCASSTSSGPTDTQYFGPGTRLTVL.

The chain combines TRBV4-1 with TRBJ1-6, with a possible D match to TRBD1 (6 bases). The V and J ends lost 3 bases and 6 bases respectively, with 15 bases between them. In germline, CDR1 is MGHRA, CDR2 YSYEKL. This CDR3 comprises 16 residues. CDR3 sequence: CASSQTGQWPNSPLHF. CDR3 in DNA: TGCGCCAGCAGCCAGACCGGACAGTGGCCTAATTCACCCCTCCACTTT.

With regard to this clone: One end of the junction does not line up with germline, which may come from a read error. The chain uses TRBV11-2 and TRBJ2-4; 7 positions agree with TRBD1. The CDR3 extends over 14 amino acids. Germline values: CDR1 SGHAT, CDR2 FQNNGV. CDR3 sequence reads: CASSLDPGQPLQDF. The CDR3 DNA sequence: TGTGCCAGCAGCTTAGATCCGGGACAGCCTCTCCAAGACTTC.

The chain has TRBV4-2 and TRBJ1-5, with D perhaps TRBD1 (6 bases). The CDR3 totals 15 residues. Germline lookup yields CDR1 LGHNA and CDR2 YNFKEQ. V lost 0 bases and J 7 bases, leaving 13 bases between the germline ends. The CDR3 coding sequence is TGTGCCAGCAGCCAAGATGGGGGGGCCGGGCAGCCCCAGCATTTT. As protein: CASSQDGGAGQPQHF.

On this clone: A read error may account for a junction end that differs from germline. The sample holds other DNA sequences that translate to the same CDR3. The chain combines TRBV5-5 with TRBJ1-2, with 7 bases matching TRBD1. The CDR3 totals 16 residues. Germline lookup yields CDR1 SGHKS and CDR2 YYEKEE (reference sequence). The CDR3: CASSLSRDRGLYGYTF. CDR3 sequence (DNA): TGTGCCAGCAGCTTAAGTCGCGATAGGGGGCTTTATGGTTACACCTTC. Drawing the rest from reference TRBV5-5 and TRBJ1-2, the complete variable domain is DAGVTQSPTHLIKTRGQQVTLRCSPISGHKSVSWYQQVLGQGPQFIFQYYEKEERGRGNFPDRFSARQFPNYSSELNVNALLLGDSALYLCASSLSRDRGLYGYTFGSGTRLTVV.

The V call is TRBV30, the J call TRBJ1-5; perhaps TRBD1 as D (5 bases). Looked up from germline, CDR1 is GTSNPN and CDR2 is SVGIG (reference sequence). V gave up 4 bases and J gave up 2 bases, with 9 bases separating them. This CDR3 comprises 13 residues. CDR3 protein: CAWTKGGNQPQHF. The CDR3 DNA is TGTGCCTGGACCAAAGGGGGCAATCAGCCCCAGCATTTT.

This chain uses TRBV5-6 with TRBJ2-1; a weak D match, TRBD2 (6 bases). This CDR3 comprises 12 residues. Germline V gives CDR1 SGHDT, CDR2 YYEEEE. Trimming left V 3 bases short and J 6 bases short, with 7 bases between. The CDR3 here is CASSWDSNEQFF. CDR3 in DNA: TGTGCCAGCAGCTGGGACTCCAATGAGCAGTTCTTC.

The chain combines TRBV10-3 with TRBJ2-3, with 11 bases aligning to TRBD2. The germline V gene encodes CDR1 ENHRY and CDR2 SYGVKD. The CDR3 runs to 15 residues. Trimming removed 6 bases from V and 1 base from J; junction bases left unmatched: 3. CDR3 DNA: TGTGCCATCAGGCCGGGACTAGCGGGCACAGATACGCAGTATTTT. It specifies CAIRPGLAGTDTQYF.

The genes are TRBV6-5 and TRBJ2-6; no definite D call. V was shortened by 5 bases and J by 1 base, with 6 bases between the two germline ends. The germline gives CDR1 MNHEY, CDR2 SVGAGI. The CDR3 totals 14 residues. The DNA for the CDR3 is TGTGCCAGCAGTGGTAGATCTGGGGCCAACGTCCTGACTTTC. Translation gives CASSGRSGANVLTF.

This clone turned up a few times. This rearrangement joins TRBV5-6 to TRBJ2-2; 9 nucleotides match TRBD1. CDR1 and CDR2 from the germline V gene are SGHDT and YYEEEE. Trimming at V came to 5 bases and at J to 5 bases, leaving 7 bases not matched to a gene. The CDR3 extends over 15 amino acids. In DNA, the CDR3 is TGTGCCAGCAGGTCGGACAGGGGTACGACCGGGGAGCTGTTTTTT. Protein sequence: CASRSDRGTTGELFF.

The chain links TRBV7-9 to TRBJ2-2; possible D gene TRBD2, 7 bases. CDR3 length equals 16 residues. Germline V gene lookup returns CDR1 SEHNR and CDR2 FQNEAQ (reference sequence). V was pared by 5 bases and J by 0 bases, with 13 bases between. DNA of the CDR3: TGTGCCAGCAGCGGCGGGGGCTACGCGAACACCGGGGAGCTGTTTTTT. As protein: CASSGGGYANTGELFF.

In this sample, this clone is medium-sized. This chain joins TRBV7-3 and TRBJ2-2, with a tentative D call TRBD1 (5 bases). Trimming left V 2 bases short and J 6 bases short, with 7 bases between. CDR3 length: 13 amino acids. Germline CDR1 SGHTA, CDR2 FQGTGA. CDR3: CASSLSGPGELFF. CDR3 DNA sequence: TGTGCCAGCAGCTTATCAGGGCCCGGGGAGCTGTTTTTT.

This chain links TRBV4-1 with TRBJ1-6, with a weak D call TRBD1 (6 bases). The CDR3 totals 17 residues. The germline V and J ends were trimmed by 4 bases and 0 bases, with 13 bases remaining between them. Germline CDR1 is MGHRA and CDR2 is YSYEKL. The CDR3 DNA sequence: TGCGCCAGCAGCCTCCAAGGGGGTACCTCCTATAATTCACCCCTCCACTTT. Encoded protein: CASSLQGGTSYNSPLHF.

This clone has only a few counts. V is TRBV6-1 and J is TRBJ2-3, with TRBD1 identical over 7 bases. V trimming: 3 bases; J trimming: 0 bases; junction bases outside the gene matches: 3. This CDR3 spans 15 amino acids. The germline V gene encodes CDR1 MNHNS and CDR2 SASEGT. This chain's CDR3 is CASSDRQGSTDTQYF. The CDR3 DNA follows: TGTGCCAGCAGTGACCGACAGGGTAGCACAGATACGCAGTATTTT.

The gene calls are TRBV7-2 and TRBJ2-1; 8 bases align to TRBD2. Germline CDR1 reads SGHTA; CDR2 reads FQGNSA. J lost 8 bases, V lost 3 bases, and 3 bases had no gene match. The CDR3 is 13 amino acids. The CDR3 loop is CASSFGGADEQFF. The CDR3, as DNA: TGTGCCAGCAGCTTCGGGGGGGCCGATGAGCAGTTCTTC.

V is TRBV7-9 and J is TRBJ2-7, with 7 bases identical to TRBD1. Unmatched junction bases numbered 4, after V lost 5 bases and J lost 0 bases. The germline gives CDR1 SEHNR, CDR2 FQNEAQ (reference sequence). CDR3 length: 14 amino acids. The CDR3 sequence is CASSKGAASYEQYF. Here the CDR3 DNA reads TGTGCCAGCAGCAAGGGGGCAGCCTCCTACGAGCAGTACTTC. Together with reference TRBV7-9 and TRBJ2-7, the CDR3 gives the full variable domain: DTGVSQNPRHKITKRGQNVTFRCDPISEHNRLYWYRQTLGQGPEFLTYFQNEAQLEKSRLLSDRFSAERPKGSFSTLEIQRTEQGDSAMYLCASSKGAASYEQYFGPGTRLTVT.

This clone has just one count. The CDR3 DNA sequence: TGTGCCAGCAGCAGTACCGAGGGTTACAATCAGCCCCAGCATTTT. Encoded protein: CASSSTEGYNQPQHF. V is TRBV9 and J is TRBJ1-5, with no clear D. Trimming took off 4 bases at V and 3 bases at J, with 14 bases between the two ends. Germline assignment: CDR1 SGDLS and CDR2 YYNGEE. CDR3 length equals 15 residues.

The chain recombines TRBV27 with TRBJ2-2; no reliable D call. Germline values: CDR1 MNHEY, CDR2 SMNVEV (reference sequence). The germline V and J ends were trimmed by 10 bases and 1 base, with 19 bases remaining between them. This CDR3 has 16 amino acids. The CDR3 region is CATSRQTLRNTGELFF. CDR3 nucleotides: TGTGCCACCTCCAGACAAACGTTACGGAACACCGGGGAGCTGTTTTTT.

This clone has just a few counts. For the CDR3, the DNA is TGCGCCAGCAGCCCCCACAGCAATGGGGCCAACGTCCTGACTTTC. As protein: CASSPHSNGANVLTF. The chain recombines TRBV5-1 with TRBJ2-6; D gene unclear. Deletions cut 4 bases from V and 3 bases from J, with 11 bases between. This CDR3 region has 15 residues. CDR1 and CDR2 (germline): SGHRS, YFSETQ.

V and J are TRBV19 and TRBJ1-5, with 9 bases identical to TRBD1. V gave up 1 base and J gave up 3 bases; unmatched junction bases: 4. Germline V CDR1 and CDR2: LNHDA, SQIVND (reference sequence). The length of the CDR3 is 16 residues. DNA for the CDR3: TGTGCCAGTAGTATAGTAACAGGGGGCCCCAATCAGCCCCAGCATTTT. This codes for CASSIVTGGPNQPQHF. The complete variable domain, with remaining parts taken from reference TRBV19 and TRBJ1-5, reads DGGITQSPKYLFRKEGQNVTLSCEQNLNHDAMYWYRQDPGQGLRLIYYSQIVNDFQKGDIAEGYSVSREKKESFPLTVTSAQKNPTAFYLCASSIVTGGPNQPQHFGDGTRLSIL.

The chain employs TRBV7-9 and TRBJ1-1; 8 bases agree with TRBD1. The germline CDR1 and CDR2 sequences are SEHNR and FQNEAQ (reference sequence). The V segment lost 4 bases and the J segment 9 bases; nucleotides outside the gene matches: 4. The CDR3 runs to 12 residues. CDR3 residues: CASSSRTGKAFF. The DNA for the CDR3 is TGTGCCAGCAGCTCCCGGACAGGGAAAGCTTTCTTT.

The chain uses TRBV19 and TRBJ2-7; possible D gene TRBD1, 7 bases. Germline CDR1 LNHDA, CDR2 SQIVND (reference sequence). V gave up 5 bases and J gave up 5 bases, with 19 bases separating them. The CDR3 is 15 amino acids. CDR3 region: CASSPRRDSTNEQYF. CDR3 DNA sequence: TGTGCCAGTAGTCCAAGGCGGGACAGCACGAACGAGCAGTACTTC.